The rows below give T cell receptor beta chains drawn from one sample of a study of cytomegalovirus exposure and HLA in healthy donors. Assay: immunoSEQ multiplex PCR; the TCRdb copy retains only in-frame clones and omits some. The sample includes some 130,000 clones, roughly 83% of them seen just once. Sequencing was carried out using PBMCs. Receptor source: a girl aged 2 to 10 in good health and CMV-seronegative. Each CDR3 is given with its conserved first and last residue. The D gene is left open where the match is weak. Clone size, where shown, is once, few, many, or a class for clones that have expanded.

V gene	D gene	J gene	clone size	CDR3 protein	CDR3 DNA
TRBV27	TRBD2	TRBJ2-1	-	CASSELAGINEQFF	TGTGCCAGCAGCGAACTAGCGGGTATCAATGAGCAGTTCTTC
TRBV6-6	TRBD2	TRBJ2-7	-	CASSYSGTSYEQYF	TGTGCCAGCAGTTACTCCGGGACTAGCTACGAGCAGTACTTC
TRBV4-1	TRBD2	TRBJ2-1	-	CASSPLAGGVNEQFF	TGCGCCAGCAGCCCGCTAGCGGGAGGGGTCAATGAGCAGTTCTTC
TRBV30	-	TRBJ1-4	once	CAWSSGTPNEKLFF	TGTGCCTGGAGTTCCGGGACACCTAATGAAAAACTGTTTTTT
TRBV5-1	-	TRBJ1-5	-	CASSFLGAPNQPQHF	TGCGCCAGCAGCTTTTTAGGGGCTCCCAATCAGCCCCAGCATTTT
TRBV9	TRBD2	TRBJ2-3	-	CASSVTLAGGPTQYF	TGTGCCAGCAGCGTAACACTAGCGGGGGGCCCTACGCAGTATTTT
TRBV6-6	-	TRBJ2-1	-	CASSFSGANEQFF	TGTGCCAGCAGTTTCTCAGGGGCTAATGAGCAGTTCTTC
TRBV9	TRBD2	TRBJ2-1	-	CASSASSGGAGEQFF	TGTGCCAGCAGCGCCTCTAGCGGGGGGGCTGGTGAGCAGTTCTTC
TRBV9	-	TRBJ1-6	-	CASSVTQGWPLHF	TGTGCCAGCAGCGTCACTCAGGGGTGGCCCCTCCACTTT
TRBV25-1	TRBD1	TRBJ2-1	-	CASRDSFEGRSYNEQFF	TGTGCCAGCCGGGACAGCTTCGAAGGCCGGTCCTACAATGAGCAGTTCTTC
TRBV30	-	TRBJ2-7	-	CAWGTGASHEQYF	TGTGCCTGGGGAACGGGAGCATCCCACGAGCAGTACTTC
TRBV19	TRBD1	TRBJ2-5	-	CASSKTGDQETQYF	TGTGCCAGTAGTAAAACAGGGGACCAAGAGACCCAGTACTTC
TRBV4-1	TRBD2	TRBJ2-1	-	CASSHGTSGEAGYNEQFF	TGCGCCAGCAGCCATGGGACTAGCGGGGAGGCGGGCTACAATGAGCAGTTCTTC
TRBV9	-	TRBJ1-2	-	CASGRTGEGYTF	TGTGCCAGCGGTCGGACGGGGGAAGGCTACACCTTC
TRBV6-5	-	TRBJ1-2	-	CASSYAAARNYGYTF	TGTGCCAGCAGTTACGCGGCAGCCCGCAACTATGGCTACACCTTC
TRBV28	TRBD1	TRBJ2-7	-	CASTGGQVAHEQYF	TGTGCCAGCACCGGGGGACAGGTTGCCCACGAGCAGTACTTC
TRBV30	TRBD1	TRBJ1-2	once	CAWKTGLYGYTF	TGTGCCTGGAAGACAGGGCTCTATGGCTACACCTTC
TRBV29-1	-	TRBJ2-1	-	CSVEARPVFRYNEQFF	TGCAGCGTTGAAGCCAGGCCAGTTTTTCGCTACAATGAGCAGTTCTTC
TRBV19	-	TRBJ2-1	-	CASSFPGRTNDEQFF	TGTGCCAGTAGTTTCCCGGGGAGGACAAATGATGAGCAGTTCTTC
TRBV7-2	TRBD2	TRBJ2-1	-	CASSPRLAGGGDEQFF	TGTGCCAGCAGCCCCCGACTAGCGGGGGGCGGGGATGAGCAGTTCTTC
TRBV19	TRBD1	TRBJ2-7	-	CASSMGQADEQYF	TGTGCCAGTAGTATGGGACAGGCGGACGAGCAGTACTTC
TRBV4-2	TRBD2	TRBJ2-1	once	CASSQGIRRRTSGRFFEQFF	TGTGCCAGCAGCCAAGGTATACGGCGAAGGACTAGCGGGAGGTTCTTTGAGCAGTTCTTC
TRBV28	-	TRBJ1-1	-	CASSLLGHRRGNTEAFF	TGTGCCAGCAGTTTACTGGGCCATCGTCGGGGGAACACTGAAGCTTTCTTT
TRBV27	-	TRBJ2-2	-	CASSLLENTGELFF	TGTGCCAGCAGCCTACTAGAGAACACCGGGGAGCTGTTTTTT
TRBV28	-	TRBJ2-3	-	CASSYPWALTDTQYF	TGTGCCAGCAGTTACCCTTGGGCCTTAACAGATACGCAGTATTTT
TRBV4-3	-	TRBJ2-2	-	CASSQDRRFRQRANTGELFF	TGCGCCAGCAGCCAAGATAGGCGGTTCAGACAGCGAGCGAACACCGGGGAGCTGTTTTTT
TRBV15	TRBD2	TRBJ2-1	-	CATSRGSGLAHNEQFF	TGTGCCACCAGCAGAGGGTCGGGACTAGCTCACAATGAGCAGTTCTTC
TRBV7-2	TRBD1	TRBJ2-7	-	CASSRGTGLLYEQYF	TGTGCCAGCAGCCGCGGGACAGGACTTCTGTACGAGCAGTACTTC
TRBV7-8	-	TRBJ2-1	-	CASSQLSDTYNEQFF	TGTGCCAGCAGCCAGTTGTCCGATACCTACAATGAGCAGTTCTTC
TRBV25-1	TRBD2	TRBJ2-1	-	CAISPPGTSANEQFF	TGTGCCATATCACCCCCGGGGACTAGCGCCAATGAGCAGTTCTTC
TRBV27	TRBD1	TRBJ2-7	-	CASSLSVDREVPYEQYF	TGTGCCAGCAGTTTATCCGTTGACAGGGAAGTCCCCTACGAGCAGTACTTC
TRBV7-6	-	TRBJ1-1	-	CASSLEVRTVNTEAFF	TGTGCCAGCAGCTTAGAGGTCCGGACAGTGAACACTGAAGCTTTCTTT
TRBV5-1	TRBD1	TRBJ1-2	-	CASSSGTAPSGGYTF	TGCGCCAGCAGCTCCGGGACAGCTCCTAGTGGTGGCTACACCTTC
TRBV19	-	TRBJ1-1	few	CASRSTGRGTEAFF	TGTGCCAGTAGATCGACCGGGAGGGGCACTGAAGCTTTCTTT
TRBV6-1	-	TRBJ2-1	-	CASSGDYNEQFF	TGTGCCAGCAGCGGAGACTACAATGAGCAGTTCTTC
TRBV5-1	-	TRBJ2-6	-	CASSLVNTGANVLTF	TGCGCCAGCAGCTTGGTTAACACTGGGGCCAACGTCCTGACTTTC